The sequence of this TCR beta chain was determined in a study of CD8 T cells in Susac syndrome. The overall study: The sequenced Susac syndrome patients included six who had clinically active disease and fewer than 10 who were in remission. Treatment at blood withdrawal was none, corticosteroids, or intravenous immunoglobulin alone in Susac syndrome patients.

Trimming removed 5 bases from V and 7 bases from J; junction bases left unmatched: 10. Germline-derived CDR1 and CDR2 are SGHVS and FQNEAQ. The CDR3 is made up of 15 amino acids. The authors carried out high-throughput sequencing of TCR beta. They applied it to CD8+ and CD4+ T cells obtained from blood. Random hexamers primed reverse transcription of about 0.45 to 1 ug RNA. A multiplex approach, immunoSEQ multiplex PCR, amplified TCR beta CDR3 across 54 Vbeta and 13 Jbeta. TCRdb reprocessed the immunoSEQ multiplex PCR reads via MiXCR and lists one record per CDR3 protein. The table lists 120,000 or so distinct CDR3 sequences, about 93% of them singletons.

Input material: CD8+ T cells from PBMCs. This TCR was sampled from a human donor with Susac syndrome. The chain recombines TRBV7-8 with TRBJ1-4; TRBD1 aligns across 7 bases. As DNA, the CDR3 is TGTGCCAGCAGCAAACAGACAGGGAACAGTGAAAAACTGTTTTTT. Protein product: CASSKQTGNSEKLFF.